These 28 T cell receptor beta chains share one sample of origin, sequenced in a study of T cell responses to AZD1222 COVID-19 vaccine (TCRdb year 2021). Library construction relied on the immunoSEQ multiplex PCR assay. Sourced from immuneACCESS, this table was stored by TCRdb with only in-frame sequences that have V and J called. A share of the clones is absent; for the studies checked, an unresolved V gene accounts for under half, and the remainder has no known explanation. This sample is represented by roughly 140,000 clones; approximately 89% of them were singletons. In total, the top ten clones hold roughly 15% of the sample. Taken with the paper, the label for time point translates to: baseline before first vaccination. This sample comprised peripheral blood, obtained on day 0 of AZD1222 vaccination. These receptors were collected from an adult in good health.

The chain employs TRBV11-2 and TRBJ1-5; TRBD1 matches at 8 bases. The CDR3 covers 14 residues. The trim removed 5 bases at V and 7 bases at J, leaving 7 bases unmatched. Germline loops: CDR1 SGHAT, CDR2 FQNNGV. The CDR3 reads CASSVGTGGQPQHF. As DNA, the CDR3 is TGTGCCAGCAGCGTCGGGACAGGCGGACAGCCCCAGCATTTT.

CDR3 nucleotides: TGCGCCAGCAGCCAATCCATAGCGGGGGGGCAAGAGACCCAGTACTTC. Its translation: CASSQSIAGGQETQYF. This chain joins TRBV4-3 and TRBJ2-5; 11 positions match TRBD2. The V gene's germline CDR1 is LGHNA and CDR2 YSLEER. This CDR3 contains 16 residues. V trimming: 2 bases; J trimming: 2 bases; junction bases outside the gene matches: 4.

The V call is TRBV11-1, the J call TRBJ2-2, with D unclear. Germline-derived CDR1 and CDR2 are SGHAT and FQDESV (reference sequence). The CDR3 is made up of 15 amino acids. The germline V and J ends were trimmed by 1 base and 4 bases, with 10 bases remaining between them. CDR3 loop: CASSLGVWGTGELFF. The CDR3 nucleotides are TGTGCCAGCAGCTTAGGGGTATGGGGCACCGGGGAGCTGTTTTTT.

V gene TRBV7-2 combines with J gene TRBJ2-1, with 7 bases lining up with TRBD2. The ends lost 1 base at V and 6 bases at J; junction bases unmatched: 3. This CDR3 has 14 residues. The V gene's germline CDR1 is SGHTA and CDR2 FQGNSA. The chain's CDR3 is CASSLVRGGNEQFF. The DNA for the CDR3 is TGTGCCAGCAGCTTAGTCCGCGGGGGCAATGAGCAGTTCTTC.

The rearrangement uses TRBV18 and TRBJ1-1; D gene unclear. Germline V gene sequence: CDR1 KGHSH, CDR2 LQKENI. The CDR3 consists of 13 residues. Trimming left V 3 bases short and J 4 bases short, with 9 bases between. The CDR3 is CASSPGWGTEAFF. CDR3 sequence (DNA): TGTGCCAGCTCACCGGGTTGGGGCACTGAAGCTTTCTTT.

The CDR3 DNA reads TGTGCCAGCAGCTTGAGCAGGACAGGGCTAAACACTGAAGCTTTCTTT. Its translation: CASSLSRTGLNTEAFF. V usage is TRBV5-8 and J usage is TRBJ1-1; TRBD1 aligns across 8 bases. CDR1 SGHTS and CDR2 YDEGEE come from the germline V gene. This CDR3 contains 16 residues. V shed 1 base and J 2 bases; nucleotides not matched to a gene: 7.

This clone has just a few counts. This rearrangement joins TRBV9 to TRBJ1-2, with D unclear. The CDR3 contains 14 residues. Per the germline V gene, CDR1 is SGDLS and CDR2 is YYNGEE. V gave up 1 base and J gave up 6 bases, with 13 bases separating them. CDR3: CASSVLSGSDGYTF. The CDR3 region has the DNA TGTGCCAGCAGCGTACTTTCGGGATCAGATGGCTACACCTTC.

The chain links TRBV7-2 to TRBJ2-1; maybe TRBD2 (6 bases). The germline gives CDR1 SGHTA, CDR2 FQGNSA. This CDR3 contains 15 residues. The V and J ends lost 1 base and 3 bases respectively, with 10 bases between them. The CDR3 DNA is TGTGCCAGCAGCTTAGATATAGCGGACTACAATGAGCAGTTCTTC. This sequence encodes CASSLDIADYNEQFF.

This clone appeared a few times. This sample also contains other DNA sequences that code for the same CDR3. CDR3 DNA: TGTGCCAGCAGCTTAGCCCGCGGGGGTGGAAACACCATATATTTT. This codes for CASSLARGGGNTIYF. V usage is TRBV7-2 and J usage is TRBJ1-3, with a possible D match to TRBD1 (5 bases). The CDR3 has 15 residues. The V and J ends lost 0 bases and 3 bases respectively, with 9 bases between them. CDR1 SGHTA and CDR2 FQGNSA come from the germline V gene.

The chain has TRBV11-2 and TRBJ1-5; a weak D match, TRBD1 (6 bases). The CDR3 consists of 17 residues. Germline CDR1 is SGHAT and CDR2 is FQNNGV. Trimming stripped 1 base from V and 0 bases from J, with 13 bases between. The CDR3 loop reads CASSLGPRGSSNQPQHF. The CDR3 DNA sequence: TGTGCCAGCAGCTTAGGCCCGAGGGGGAGTAGCAATCAGCCCCAGCATTTT.

This chain links TRBV10-3 with TRBJ1-2; D is undetermined. V was trimmed by 3 bases and J by 0 bases, leaving 5 bases between them. The germline V gene encodes CDR1 ENHRY and CDR2 SYGVKD. This CDR3 has 13 amino acids. The CDR3 nucleotides are TGTGCCATCAGTGAAACATCTAACTATGGCTACACCTTC. Its translation: CAISETSNYGYTF.

This rearrangement joins TRBV18 to TRBJ1-1; TRBD1 is a possible D gene (5 bases). V was shortened by 3 bases and J by 3 bases, with 14 bases between the two germline ends. Germline V CDR1 and CDR2: KGHSH, LQKENI. The CDR3 has 15 residues. CDR3 amino acids: CASSPIQEKHTEAFF. In DNA form, the CDR3 reads TGTGCCAGCTCACCTATACAGGAGAAGCACACTGAAGCTTTCTTT.

The chain employs TRBV24-1 and TRBJ2-3; 7 bases align to TRBD1. CDR3 length: 13 amino acids. Germline CDR1 reads KGHDR; CDR2 reads SFDVKD. The ends lost 9 bases at V and 0 bases at J; junction bases unmatched: 2. The CDR3 DNA reads as TGTGCCACCGAGGGGGCTAGCACAGATACGCAGTATTTT. It translates to CATEGASTDTQYF.

This chain connects TRBV19 to TRBJ2-7; 8 nucleotides align to TRBD1. Germline values: CDR1 LNHDA, CDR2 SQIVND (reference sequence). The CDR3 contains 15 residues. V was clipped by 5 bases and J by 3 bases; unmatched bases: 9. This CDR3 is CASSPPGTGLYEQYF. In DNA form, the CDR3 reads TGTGCCAGTAGTCCTCCGGGGACAGGCCTCTACGAGCAGTACTTC. Full variable domain (remainder filled in from reference TRBV19 and TRBJ2-7): DGGITQSPKYLFRKEGQNVTLSCEQNLNHDAMYWYRQDPGQGLRLIYYSQIVNDFQKGDIAEGYSVSREKKESFPLTVTSAQKNPTAFYLCASSPPGTGLYEQYFGPGTRLTVT.

The gene calls are TRBV2 and TRBJ2-3; D may correspond to TRBD1 or TRBD2 (6 bases each). CDR3 size: 15 residues. The germline V gene has CDR1 SNHLY and CDR2 FYNNEI. Trimming shortened V by 7 bases and J by 2 bases, and 16 bases separated the two germline ends. The CDR3 coding sequence is TGTGCCAGCAAACTAGACAGGACTAACACAGATACGCAGTATTTT. It translates to CASKLDRTNTDTQYF. Full variable domain (rest looked up from reference TRBV2 and TRBJ2-3): EPEVTQTPSHQVTQMGQEVILRCVPISNHLYFYWYRQILGQKVEFLVSFYNNEISEKSEIFDDQFSVERPDGSNFTLKIRSTKLEDSAMYFCASKLDRTNTDTQYFGPGTRLTVL.

The chain recombines TRBV3-1 (or the pseudogene TRBV3-2) with TRBJ1-3; tentative D call: TRBD1 (6 bases). Per germline, CDR1 LGHDT and CDR2 YNNKEL (reference sequence). The V gene lost 3 bases and the J gene lost 4 bases, with 10 bases spanning the gap. The CDR3 spans 14 residues. The DNA for the CDR3 is TGTGCCAGCAGCCAGGGGGCGCCAGGAAACACCATATATTTT. It yields the protein CASSQGAPGNTIYF.

This clone was found once. The chain employs TRBV15 and TRBJ1-3, with 9 bases that match TRBD1. The junction had 4 bases not matched to a gene; V was cut back by 4 bases and J by 0 bases. This CDR3 is built from 16 residues. Germline V lookup: CDR1 LNHNV, CDR2 YYDKDF (reference sequence). The CDR3: CATSKGQGTSGNTIYF. CDR3 in DNA: TGTGCCACCAGCAAGGGACAGGGCACCTCTGGAAACACCATATATTTT.

The rearrangement uses TRBV18 and TRBJ1-3; maybe TRBD1 (5 bases). V was shortened by 0 bases and J by 0 bases, with 18 bases between the two germline ends. The germline V gene has CDR1 KGHSH and CDR2 LQKENI. The CDR3 extends over 19 amino acids. DNA of the CDR3: TGTGCCAGCTCACCACCGATCGGGGGGTTGTGGAGCTCTGGAAACACCATATATTTT. Translation: CASSPPIGGLWSSGNTIYF.

This chain uses TRBV9 with TRBJ1-6; possible D gene TRBD1, 6 bases. CDR3 size: 18 residues. Germline V lookup: CDR1 SGDLS, CDR2 YYNGEE. Trimming stripped 3 bases from V and 7 bases from J, with 23 bases between. For the CDR3, the DNA is TGTGCCAGCAGCGGAAGGGGGGACAACTCTTTAGGGAATTCACCCCTCCACTTT. It codes for CASSGRGDNSLGNSPLHF.

The chain is built from TRBV10-3 and TRBJ1-5; TRBD1 is a possible D gene (5 bases). The CDR3 runs 16 residues. Germline-derived CDR1 and CDR2 are ENHRY and SYGVKD. Trimming shortened V by 11 bases and J by 2 bases, and 22 bases separated the two germline ends. The CDR3 region is CASTPDSDGGNQPQHF. The CDR3 DNA reads as TGTGCCTCCACCCCAGACAGCGACGGGGGCAATCAGCCCCAGCATTTT.

Here the CDR3 reads CASSPGSLQPQHF. The CDR3, as DNA: TGTGCCAGCTCACCAGGTAGTCTTCAGCCCCAGCATTTT. The chain employs TRBV18 and TRBJ1-5; D is unresolved. The germline CDR1 and CDR2 sequences are KGHSH and LQKENI. There are 13 residues in the CDR3. V lost 2 bases and J lost 6, with 8 bases in between.

The V and J genes are TRBV19 and TRBJ1-1; D is possibly TRBD1 (6 bases). Per the germline V gene, CDR1 is LNHDA and CDR2 is SQIVND (reference sequence). This CDR3 region has 16 residues. V lost 3 bases, J lost 5 bases, and 19 bases lay in between. Written as DNA, the CDR3 is TGTGCCAGTAGTATTATGGGAGGGGGAGTTGTTACTGAAGCTTTCTTT. It encodes CASSIMGGGVVTEAFF.

This clone was detected a few times. This sample includes further DNA sequences coding for the same CDR3. The chain joins TRBV5-1 to TRBJ1-5; no firm D call. Trimming took 0 bases from V and 1 from J, leaving 2 bases between them. Germline V gene sequence: CDR1 SGHRS, CDR2 YFSETQ. This CDR3 has 13 residues. Here the CDR3 reads CASSLDSNQPQHF. CDR3 coding DNA: TGCGCCAGCAGCTTGGACAGCAATCAGCCCCAGCATTTT.

The chain has TRBV7-2 and TRBJ2-7, with TRBD1 identical over 9 bases. Germline V lookup: CDR1 SGHTA, CDR2 FQGNSA. The V and J ends lost 3 bases and 1 base, in that order; junction bases with no gene match: 7. The length of the CDR3 is 16 residues. The CDR3 here is CASSLGTGSFSYEQYF. DNA of the CDR3: TGTGCCAGCAGCTTGGGGACAGGGAGTTTTTCCTACGAGCAGTACTTC.

This clone has just a few counts. Distinct nucleotide sequences in the sample also encode this CDR3. The chain has TRBV28 and TRBJ1-1; D gene uncertain. Trimming took 1 base from V and 4 from J, leaving 7 bases between them. Germline V gives CDR1 MDHEN, CDR2 SYDVKM. The CDR3 has 13 amino acids. Written as DNA, the CDR3 is TGTGCCAGCAGTTTATCGGACCGCACTGAAGCTTTCTTT. Protein: CASSLSDRTEAFF.

The chain combines TRBV9 with TRBJ1-2; D is possibly TRBD1 (5 bases). The CDR3 loop spans 18 amino acids. Germline CDR1 is SGDLS and CDR2 is YYNGEE. V gave up 0 bases and J gave up 1 base, with 19 bases separating them. In nucleotides, the CDR3 is TGTGCCAGCAGCGTAGATCAGGGCCCGCGATTTTTTAACTATGGCTACACCTTC. Protein product: CASSVDQGPRFFNYGYTF.

The chain is built from TRBV30 and TRBJ2-2, with D maybe TRBD1 (5 bases). This CDR3 is 15 amino acids long. V lost 5 bases and J lost 4, with 17 bases in between. The germline V gene has CDR1 GTSNPN and CDR2 SVGIG (reference sequence). The CDR3 sequence is CAWGAGQGVTGELFF. CDR3 in DNA: TGTGCCTGGGGCGCAGGGCAGGGTGTCACCGGGGAGCTGTTTTTT.

The chain joins TRBV28 to TRBJ2-2, with TRBD2 as a possible D gene (6 bases). This CDR3 has 14 amino acids. Germline CDR1 and CDR2: MDHEN and SYDVKM. Deletions cut 11 bases from V and 4 bases from J, with 17 bases between. In nucleotides, the CDR3 is TGTGCCGCTCGACTCGGGACTGCCACCGGGGAGCTGTTTTTT. Protein sequence: CAARLGTATGELFF.